This TCR beta chain is from a study of graft-versus-host responses after intestinal transplantation. Assay: immunoSEQ multiplex PCR; the TCRdb copy retains only in-frame clones and omits some. The sample holds over 15,000 clones, 75% to 95% seen once. The CDR3 length is 16 residues. Germline CDR1 and CDR2: MNHEY and SMNVEV (reference sequence). Unmatched junction bases numbered 9, after V lost 6 bases and J lost 7 bases. The origin of this receptor is a human patient who received an intestinal transplant, so some T cells may come from the graft donor. The chain employs TRBV27 and TRBJ2-2; 12 bases agree with TRBD1. Sequencing used PBMCs, obtained 350 to 400 days after transplant. The chain's CDR3 is CASRLRDRGQNGELFF. For the CDR3, the DNA is TGTGCCAGCAGACTACGGGACAGGGGGCAAAACGGGGAGCTGTTTTTT.